A selection of T cell receptor beta chains follows, all from one sample in a study of blood T cell repertoires in COVID-19. TCRdb's copy holds only in-frame clones and misses some; the assay was immunoSEQ multiplex PCR. The top ten clones hold 3.5% to 4.5% of a sample with 90,000 to 150,000 clones, 79% of them seen once. Sequenced material: peripheral blood. These TCRs come from a woman older than 75 with acute or convalescent COVID-19. Both conserved end residues are trimmed from each CDR3.

v_call cdr3_aa
TRBV2 ASLVMPGGEKLF
TRBV7-9 ASSLSRGSYNSPLH
TRBV11-2 ASSLDYGTSGGPSYEQY
TRBV28 ASSIPDSNTIY
TRBV19 ASSWGPTFSETQY
TRBV6-6 ASRPGTGGAGTLH
TRBV9 ASNRLARSTDTQY
TRBV3-1/TRBV3-2 ASSPRDRTYEQY
TRBV7-2 ASSLAGQGNEKLF
TRBV2 ASSGTGSYGGYT
TRBV5-1 ASSTTRGHNTGELF
TRBV11-2 ASSATQGGITEAF
TRBV7-2 ASSSLAGGSTDTQY
TRBV9 ASSVGREPRDEQF
TRBV28 ASRDSYEQY
TRBV15 ATSRDQGGPEAF
TRBV3-1/TRBV3-2 ASSQGGGQTYEQY
TRBV5-6 ASSLTLSDSPLH
TRBV6-2/TRBV6-3 ASSFAGLQY
TRBV4-3 ASSQDYFGTSYEQY
TRBV3-1/TRBV3-2 ASSLGTGDGYT
TRBV7-2 ASRLSGRSSGANVLT
TRBV7-2 ASSSGLAGGHADTQY
TRBV28 ASSLRRQPQH
TRBV18 ASSSDRPNTDTQY
TRBV5-1 ASSFETPNYGYT
TRBV29-1 SVNRVNTEAF
TRBV18 ASSPEGHYGYT
TRBV5-6 ASSLGMGSLNTEAF
TRBV27 ASKPSGGAGYT
TRBV30 AWSGTRWGSPLH
TRBV11-2 ASSLGLAASRKDTQY
TRBV6-5 ASSRDTFSTEAF
TRBV6-2/TRBV6-3 ASSYLREGYNEQF
TRBV13 ASSSRTANEKLF
TRBV28 ASSPRGNQPQH
TRBV5-6 ASSLIQGGFYGYT
TRBV7-7 ASSLPTGLVEKLF
TRBV6-5 ASNRQGPRMGEQF
TRBV29-1 SVEDGYAAGRLVGEQF
TRBV5-4 ASSPPALAGGTGELF
TRBV5-6 ASSLMREADITNYGYT
TRBV4-3 ASSQAGREHNEQF
TRBV19 ASEGQGEGQPQH
TRBV7-6 ASSLASTSGTSNTGELF
TRBV10-1 ASSPSGGVDTQY
TRBV12-2 ASRLDRGLYEQY